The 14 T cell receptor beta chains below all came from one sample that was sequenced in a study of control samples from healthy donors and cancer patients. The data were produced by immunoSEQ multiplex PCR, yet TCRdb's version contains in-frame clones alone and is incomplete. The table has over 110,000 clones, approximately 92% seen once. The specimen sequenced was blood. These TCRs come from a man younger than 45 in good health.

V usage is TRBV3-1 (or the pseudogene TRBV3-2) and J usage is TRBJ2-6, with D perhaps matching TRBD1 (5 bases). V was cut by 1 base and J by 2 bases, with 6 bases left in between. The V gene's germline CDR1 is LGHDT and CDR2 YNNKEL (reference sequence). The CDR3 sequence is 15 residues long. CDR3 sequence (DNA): TGTGCCAGCAGCCAAGGCAGGGCTGGGGCCAACGTCCTGACTTTC. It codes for CASSQGRAGANVLTF.

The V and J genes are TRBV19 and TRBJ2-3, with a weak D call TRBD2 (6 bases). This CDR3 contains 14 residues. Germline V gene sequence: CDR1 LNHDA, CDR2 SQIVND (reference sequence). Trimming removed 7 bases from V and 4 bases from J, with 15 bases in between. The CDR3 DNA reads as TGTGCCAGTACCGCGGGGCGGAGTGCAGATACGCAGTATTTT. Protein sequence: CASTAGRSADTQYF. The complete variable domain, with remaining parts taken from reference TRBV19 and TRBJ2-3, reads DGGITQSPKYLFRKEGQNVTLSCEQNLNHDAMYWYRQDPGQGLRLIYYSQIVNDFQKGDIAEGYSVSREKKESFPLTVTSAQKNPTAFYLCASTAGRSADTQYFGPGTRLTVL.

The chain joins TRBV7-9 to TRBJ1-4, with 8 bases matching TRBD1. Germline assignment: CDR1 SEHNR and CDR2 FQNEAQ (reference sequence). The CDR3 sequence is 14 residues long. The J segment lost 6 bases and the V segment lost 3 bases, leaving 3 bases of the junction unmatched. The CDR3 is CASSFRGQDEKLFF. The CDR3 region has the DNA TGTGCCAGCAGCTTCAGGGGGCAAGATGAAAAACTGTTTTTT.

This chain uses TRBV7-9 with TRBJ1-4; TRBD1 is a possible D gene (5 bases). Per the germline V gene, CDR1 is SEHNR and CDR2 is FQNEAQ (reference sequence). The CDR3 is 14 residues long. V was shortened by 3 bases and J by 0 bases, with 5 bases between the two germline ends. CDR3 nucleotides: TGTGCCAGCAGCTTGGGGGCAACTAATGAAAAACTGTTTTTT. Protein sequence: CASSLGATNEKLFF. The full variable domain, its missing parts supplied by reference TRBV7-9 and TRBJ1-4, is DTGVSQNPRHKITKRGQNVTFRCDPISEHNRLYWYRQTLGQGPEFLTYFQNEAQLEKSRLLSDRFSAERPKGSFSTLEIQRTEQGDSAMYLCASSLGATNEKLFFGSGTQLSVL.

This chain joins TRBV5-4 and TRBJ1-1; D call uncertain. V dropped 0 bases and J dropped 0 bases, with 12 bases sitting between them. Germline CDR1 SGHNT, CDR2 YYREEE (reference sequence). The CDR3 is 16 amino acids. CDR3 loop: CASSLATGLMNTEAFF. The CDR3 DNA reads TGTGCCAGCAGCTTGGCCACGGGCCTCATGAACACTGAAGCTTTCTTT.

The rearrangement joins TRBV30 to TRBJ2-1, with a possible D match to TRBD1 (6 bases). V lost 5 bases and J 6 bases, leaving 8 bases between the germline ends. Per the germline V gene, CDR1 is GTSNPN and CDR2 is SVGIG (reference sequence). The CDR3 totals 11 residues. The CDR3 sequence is CAWGTLNEQFF. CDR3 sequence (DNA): TGTGCCTGGGGGACACTCAATGAGCAGTTCTTC.

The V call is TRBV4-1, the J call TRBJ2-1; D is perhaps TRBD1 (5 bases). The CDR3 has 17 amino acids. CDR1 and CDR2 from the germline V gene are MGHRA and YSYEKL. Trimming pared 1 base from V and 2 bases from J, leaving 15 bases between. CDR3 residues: CASSQGLRDSTYNEQFF. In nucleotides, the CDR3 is TGCGCCAGCAGCCAAGGTTTGAGAGACAGCACCTACAATGAGCAGTTCTTC.

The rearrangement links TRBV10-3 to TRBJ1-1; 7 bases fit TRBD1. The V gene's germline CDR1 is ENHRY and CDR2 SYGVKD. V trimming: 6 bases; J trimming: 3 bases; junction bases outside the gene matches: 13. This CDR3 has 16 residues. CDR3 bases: TGTGCCATCAGCGGGGGGCAGGGGGTTCGTCACACTGAAGCTTTCTTT. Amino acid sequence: CAISGGQGVRHTEAFF.

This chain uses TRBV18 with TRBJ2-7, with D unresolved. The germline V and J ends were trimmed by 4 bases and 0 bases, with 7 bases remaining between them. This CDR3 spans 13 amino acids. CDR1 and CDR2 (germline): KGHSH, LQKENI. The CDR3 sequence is CASSRPGSYEQYF. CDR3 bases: TGTGCCAGCTCACGTCCGGGCTCCTACGAGCAGTACTTC.

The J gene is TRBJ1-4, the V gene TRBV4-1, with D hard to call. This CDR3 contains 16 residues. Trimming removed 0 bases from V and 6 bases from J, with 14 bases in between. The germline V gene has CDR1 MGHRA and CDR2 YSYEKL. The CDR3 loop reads CASSQDKGSVHEKLFF. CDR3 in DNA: TGCGCCAGCAGCCAAGATAAGGGCAGCGTCCATGAAAAACTGTTTTTT.

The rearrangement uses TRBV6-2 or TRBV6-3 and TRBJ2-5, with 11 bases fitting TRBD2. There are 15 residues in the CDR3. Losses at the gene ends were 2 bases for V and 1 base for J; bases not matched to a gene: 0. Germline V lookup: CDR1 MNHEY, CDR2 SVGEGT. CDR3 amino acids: CASSYTSGSQETQYF. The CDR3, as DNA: TGTGCCAGCAGTTACACTAGCGGGAGCCAAGAGACCCAGTACTTC.

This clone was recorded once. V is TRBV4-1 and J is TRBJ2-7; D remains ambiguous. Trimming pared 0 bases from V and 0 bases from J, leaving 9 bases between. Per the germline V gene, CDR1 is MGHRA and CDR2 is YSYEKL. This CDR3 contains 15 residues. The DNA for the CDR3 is TGCGCCAGCAGCCAAGATGACACGAGCTCCTACGAGCAGTACTTC. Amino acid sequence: CASSQDDTSSYEQYF.

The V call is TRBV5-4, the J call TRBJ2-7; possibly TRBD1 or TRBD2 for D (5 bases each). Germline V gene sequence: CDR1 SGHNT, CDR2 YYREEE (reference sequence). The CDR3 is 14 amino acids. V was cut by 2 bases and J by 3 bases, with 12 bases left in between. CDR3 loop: CASSFGTAYYEQYF. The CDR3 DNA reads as TGTGCCAGCAGCTTCGGGACCGCATACTACGAGCAGTACTTC.

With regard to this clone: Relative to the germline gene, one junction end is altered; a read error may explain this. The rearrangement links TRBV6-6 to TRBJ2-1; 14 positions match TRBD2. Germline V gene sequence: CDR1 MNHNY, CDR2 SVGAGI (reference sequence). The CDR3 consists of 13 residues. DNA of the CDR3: TGTGCCAGCAGTCAGACTAGCGGGAGGGCCGGTATCTTC. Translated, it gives CASSQTSGRAGIF.